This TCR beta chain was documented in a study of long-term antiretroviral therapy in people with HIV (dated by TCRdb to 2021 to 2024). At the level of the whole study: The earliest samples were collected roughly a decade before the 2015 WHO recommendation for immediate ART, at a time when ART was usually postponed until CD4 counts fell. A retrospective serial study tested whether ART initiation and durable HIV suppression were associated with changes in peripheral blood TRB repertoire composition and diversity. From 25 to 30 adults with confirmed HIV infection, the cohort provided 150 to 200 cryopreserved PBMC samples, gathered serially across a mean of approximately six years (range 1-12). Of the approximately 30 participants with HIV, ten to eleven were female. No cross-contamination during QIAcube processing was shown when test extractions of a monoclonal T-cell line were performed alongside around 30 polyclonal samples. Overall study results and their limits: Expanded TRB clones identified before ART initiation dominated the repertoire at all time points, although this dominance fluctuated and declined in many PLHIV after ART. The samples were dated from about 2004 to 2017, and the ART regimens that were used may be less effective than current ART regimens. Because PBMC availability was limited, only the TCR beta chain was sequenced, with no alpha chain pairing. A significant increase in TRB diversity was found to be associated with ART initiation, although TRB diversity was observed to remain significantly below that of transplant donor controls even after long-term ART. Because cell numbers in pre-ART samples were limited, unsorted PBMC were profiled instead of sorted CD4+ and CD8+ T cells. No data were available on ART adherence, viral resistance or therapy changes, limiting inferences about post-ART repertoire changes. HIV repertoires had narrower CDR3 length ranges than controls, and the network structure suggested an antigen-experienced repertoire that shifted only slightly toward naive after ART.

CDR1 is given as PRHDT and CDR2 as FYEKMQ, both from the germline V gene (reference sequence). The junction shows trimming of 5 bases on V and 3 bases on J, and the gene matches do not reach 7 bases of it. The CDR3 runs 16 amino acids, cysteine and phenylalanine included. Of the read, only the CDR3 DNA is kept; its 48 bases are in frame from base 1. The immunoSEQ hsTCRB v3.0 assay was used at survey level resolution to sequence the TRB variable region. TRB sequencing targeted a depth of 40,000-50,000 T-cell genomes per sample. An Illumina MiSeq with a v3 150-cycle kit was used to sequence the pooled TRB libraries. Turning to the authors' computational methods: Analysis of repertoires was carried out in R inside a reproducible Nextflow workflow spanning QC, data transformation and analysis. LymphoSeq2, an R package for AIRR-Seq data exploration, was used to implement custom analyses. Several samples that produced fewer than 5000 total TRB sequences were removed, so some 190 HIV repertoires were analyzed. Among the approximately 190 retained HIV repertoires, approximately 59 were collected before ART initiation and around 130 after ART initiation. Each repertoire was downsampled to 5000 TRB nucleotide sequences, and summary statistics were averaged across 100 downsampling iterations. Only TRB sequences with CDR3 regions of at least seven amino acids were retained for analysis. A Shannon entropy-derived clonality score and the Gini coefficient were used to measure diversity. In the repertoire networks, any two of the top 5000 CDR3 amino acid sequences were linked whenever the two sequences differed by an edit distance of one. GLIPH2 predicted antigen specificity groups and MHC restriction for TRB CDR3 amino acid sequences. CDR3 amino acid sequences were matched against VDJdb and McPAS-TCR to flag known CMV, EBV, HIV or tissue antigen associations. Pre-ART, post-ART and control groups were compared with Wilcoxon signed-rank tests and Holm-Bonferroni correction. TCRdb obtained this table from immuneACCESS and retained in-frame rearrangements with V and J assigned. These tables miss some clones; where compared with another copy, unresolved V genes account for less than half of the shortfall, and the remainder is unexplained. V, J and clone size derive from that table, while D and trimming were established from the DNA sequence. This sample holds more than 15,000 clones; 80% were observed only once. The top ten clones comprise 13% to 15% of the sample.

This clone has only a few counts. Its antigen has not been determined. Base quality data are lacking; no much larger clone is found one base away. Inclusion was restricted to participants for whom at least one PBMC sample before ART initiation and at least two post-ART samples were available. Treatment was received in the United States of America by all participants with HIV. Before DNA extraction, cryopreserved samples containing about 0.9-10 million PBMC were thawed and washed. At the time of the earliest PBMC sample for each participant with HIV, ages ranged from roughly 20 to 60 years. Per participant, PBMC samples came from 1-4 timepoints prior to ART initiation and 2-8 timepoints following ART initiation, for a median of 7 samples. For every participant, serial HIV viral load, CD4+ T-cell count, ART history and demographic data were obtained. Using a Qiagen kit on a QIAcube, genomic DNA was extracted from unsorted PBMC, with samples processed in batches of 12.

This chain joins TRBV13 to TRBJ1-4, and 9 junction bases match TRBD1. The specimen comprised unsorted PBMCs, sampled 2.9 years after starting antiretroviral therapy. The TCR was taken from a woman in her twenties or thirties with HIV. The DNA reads TGTGCCAGCAGCGATCGGACAGGGGTCTCTAATGAAAAACTGTTTTTT. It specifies CASSDRTGVSNEKLFF.